These 21 T cell receptor beta chains were all obtained from the same sample, sequenced in a study of shared clonotypes between healthy human individuals. TCRdb's table, derived via immunoSEQ multiplex PCR, lists solely in-frame clones and lacks some. The sample lists 550,000 to 800,000 clones, about 90% occurring once. Sample: memory CD8+ T cells from PBMCs. The subset was: CD45RO+ cells pooled with CCR7-negative TemRA cells. The origin of the receptors is a man aged 18-30 years in good health. Some clones in this sample may be carry-over from other donors' samples.

This sequence joins TRBV5-8 and TRBJ1-2; 10 bases agree with TRBD1. Germline-derived CDR1 and CDR2 are SGHTS and YDEGEE. J gave up 6 bases and V 6 bases, and 11 bases lay outside the gene matches. The CDR3 length is 15 residues. The CDR3 DNA is TGTGCCAGCAACAGAAGGACAGGGGGGTTGGATGGCTACACCTTC. As protein: CASNRRTGGLDGYTF.

This clone occurred once. The chain uses TRBV7-9 and TRBJ2-2; a possible D gene is TRBD2 (5 bases). Per germline, CDR1 SEHNR and CDR2 FQNEAQ (reference sequence). The CDR3 contains 17 residues. The germline V and J ends were trimmed by 8 bases and 0 bases, with 19 bases remaining between them. The CDR3 sequence: CASAEARHLANTGELFF. The CDR3 region has the DNA TGTGCCAGCGCGGAGGCGCGCCATCTCGCGAACACCGGGGAGCTGTTTTTT.

Here the CDR3 DNA reads TGTGCCAGCAGCCCCAACGCCGGGACTAGCCGATACAATGAGCAGTTCTTC. Its protein is CASSPNAGTSRYNEQFF. The rearrangement joins TRBV7-9 to TRBJ2-1; 9 bases line up with TRBD2. The CDR3 sequence is 17 residues long. V trimming: 5 bases; J trimming: 4 bases; junction bases outside the gene matches: 12. CDR1 SEHNR and CDR2 FQNEAQ come from the germline V gene (reference sequence).

This clone was seen a single time. V is TRBV13 and J is TRBJ2-7; the D is unclear. Germline lookup yields CDR1 PRHDT and CDR2 FYEKMQ (reference sequence). Trimming removed 0 bases from V and 6 bases from J, with 12 bases in between. CDR3 length: 14 amino acids. CDR3 amino acids: CASSLGRASGEQYF. CDR3 sequence (DNA): TGTGCCAGCAGCTTAGGAAGAGCTTCGGGCGAGCAGTACTTC.

This chain connects TRBV7-9 to TRBJ2-1, with D perhaps TRBD1 or TRBD2 (5 bases each). This CDR3 comprises 15 residues. Trimming pared 4 bases from V and 9 bases from J, leaving 19 bases between. CDR1 is SEHNR and CDR2 is FQNEAQ in the germline V gene (reference sequence). CDR3 DNA: TGTGCCAGCAGCTCCGGGATACCGGGGCTGGGTGAGCAGTTCTTC. Translated: CASSSGIPGLGEQFF.

This clone was counted once. This chain joins TRBV7-2 and TRBJ2-1; the D is unclear. The CDR3 length is 16 residues. V lost 0 bases and J lost 6, with 15 bases in between. Germline loops: CDR1 SGHTA, CDR2 FQGNSA. CDR3: CASSLAPPNRLNEQFF. For the CDR3, the DNA is TGTGCCAGCAGCTTAGCGCCACCGAATAGACTCAATGAGCAGTTCTTC.

Regarding this clone: Distinct nucleotide sequences in the sample also encode this CDR3. The chain uses TRBV7-9 and TRBJ2-3; TRBD2 agrees at 7 bases. This CDR3 contains 15 residues. Germline lookup yields CDR1 SEHNR and CDR2 FQNEAQ (reference sequence). V shed 5 bases, J shed 0 bases, and the junction held 5 bases outside the gene matches. CDR3 region: CASSAPGLSTDTQYF. CDR3 DNA: TGTGCCAGCAGCGCGCCGGGACTAAGCACAGATACGCAGTATTTT.

V usage is TRBV6-5 and J usage is TRBJ2-7; 8 bases agree with TRBD1. Germline loops: CDR1 MNHEY, CDR2 SVGAGI. This CDR3 has 13 residues. J lost 2 bases, V lost 5 bases, and 2 bases had no gene match. This CDR3 is CASSKDRAYEQYF. The CDR3 DNA reads as TGTGCCAGCAGTAAGGACAGGGCCTACGAGCAGTACTTC.

Here the CDR3 DNA reads TGTGCCAGCAGTTTATTGGCGGACACTGAAGCTTTCTTT. This codes for CASSLLADTEAFF. J is TRBJ1-1 and V is TRBV27; D not certain. Germline loops: CDR1 MNHEY, CDR2 SMNVEV (reference sequence). The CDR3 extends over 13 amino acids. The V end lost 1 base, the J end lost 3 bases, and 6 bases lay between the germline ends.

This clone appeared once. The genes are TRBV7-9 and TRBJ2-3; tentatively, D is TRBD1 or TRBD2 (5 bases each). Trimming cost V 5 bases and J 2 bases, with 14 bases left between them. CDR3 size: 15 residues. From germline, CDR1 is SEHNR and CDR2 FQNEAQ (reference sequence). The CDR3 sequence is CASSLLRGSTDTQYF. The CDR3 DNA sequence: TGTGCCAGCAGCCTCCTGAGGGGTTCCACAGATACGCAGTATTTT.

This rearrangement joins TRBV27 to TRBJ2-3; D not resolved. Germline CDR1 and CDR2: MNHEY and SMNVEV (reference sequence). There are 14 residues in the CDR3. The V end was cut by 3 bases, the J end by 4 bases, with 11 bases between. As DNA, the CDR3 is TGTGCCAGCAGTTTTAGCCACCCCCCAGATACGCAGTATTTT. Translated: CASSFSHPPDTQYF.

Regarding this clone: A much larger clone differs by one base, so this may be a read error. V is TRBV5-4 and J is TRBJ2-7; 13 nucleotides align to TRBD2. V gave up 4 bases and J gave up 4 bases; unmatched junction bases: 2. Germline CDR1 reads SGHNT; CDR2 reads YYREEE (reference sequence). The CDR3 has 14 amino acids. The chain's CDR3 is CASSPGLAGYEQYF. The CDR3 DNA reads as TGTGCCAGCAGCCCGGGACTAGCGGGGTACGAGCAGTACTTC.

The genes are TRBV7-9 and TRBJ2-1; TRBD1 matches 7 bases. Germline V gives CDR1 SEHNR, CDR2 FQNEAQ (reference sequence). The CDR3 spans 15 residues. V shed 5 bases and J 4 bases; nucleotides not matched to a gene: 8. The CDR3 here is CASSHRTGEYNEQFF. The CDR3 DNA reads TGTGCCAGCAGCCACCGCACAGGGGAATACAATGAGCAGTTCTTC.

For the CDR3, the DNA is TGTGCCAGCAGTTTGTCAGCCGGGTACGACTATGGCTACACCTTC. Translation gives CASSLSAGYDYGYTF. V is TRBV6-1 and J is TRBJ1-2; D unclear. The CDR3 covers 15 residues. Trimming cost V 5 bases and J 3 bases, with 16 bases left between them. CDR1 is MNHNS, CDR2 SASEGT, per germline.

This clone is a singleton in its sample. The genes are TRBV4-3 and TRBJ1-5; tentatively, D is TRBD1 (6 bases). Trimming pared 0 bases from V and 7 bases from J, leaving 13 bases between. The V gene's germline CDR1 is LGHNA and CDR2 YSLEER. CDR3 length: 15 amino acids. CDR3 nucleotide sequence: TGCGCCAGCAGCCAAGACGGAATTAGGGGGCAGCCCCAGCATTTT. Its protein is CASSQDGIRGQPQHF.

This chain links TRBV14 with TRBJ2-5; the D call may be TRBD1 or TRBD2 (6 bases each). V shed 0 bases and J shed 4 bases, with 15 bases lying between them. Germline lookup yields CDR1 SGHDN and CDR2 FVKESK. This CDR3 has 16 residues. The DNA for the CDR3 is TGTGCCAGCAGCCAAGATTTTAGCCGGGGGCGAGAGACCCAGTACTTC. This sequence encodes CASSQDFSRGRETQYF. Complete variable domain (other parts from reference TRBV14 and TRBJ2-5): EAGVTQFPSHSVIEKGQTVTLRCDPISGHDNLYWYRRVMGKEIKFLLHFVKESKQDESGMPNNRFLAERTGGTYSTLKVQPAELEDSGVYFCASSQDFSRGRETQYFGPGTRLLVL.

This chain uses TRBV2 with TRBJ2-7; 12 nucleotides align to TRBD2. After removal of 3 bases from V and 3 bases from J, the junction contained 0 bases not matched to a gene. The CDR3 has 14 residues. Germline V CDR1 and CDR2: SNHLY, FYNNEI. The CDR3 here is CASSETSGGYEQYF. The CDR3 DNA reads TGTGCCAGCAGTGAGACTAGCGGGGGCTACGAGCAGTACTTC.

This chain uses TRBV6-6 with TRBJ2-3; D might be TRBD2 (6 bases). Between the trimmed V and J ends, which lost 2 bases and 0 bases, there was a span of 9 bases. Germline V lookup: CDR1 MNHNY, CDR2 SVGAGI (reference sequence). The CDR3 sequence is 15 residues long. CDR3 residues: CASSYASASTDTQYF. The CDR3 region has the DNA TGTGCCAGCAGTTACGCTAGCGCCAGCACAGATACGCAGTATTTT.

V gene TRBV11-3 combines with J gene TRBJ2-1; no clear D gene. V lost 1 base and J 0 bases, leaving 10 bases between the germline ends. Germline values: CDR1 SGHNT, CDR2 YENEEA. CDR3 length: 16 residues. The CDR3 DNA sequence: TGTGCCAGCAGCTTAGGAGTCCTTTACTCCTACAATGAGCAGTTCTTC. This translates into CASSLGVLYSYNEQFF.

This chain uses TRBV27 with TRBJ2-1; the match to TRBD1 covers 7 bases. This CDR3 spans 16 amino acids. V was clipped by 6 bases and J by 2 bases; unmatched bases: 10. Germline V gene lookup returns CDR1 MNHEY and CDR2 SMNVEV (reference sequence). CDR3 DNA sequence: TGTGCCAGCAGCCCCCCTTCGGGACAGCCCTACAATGAGCAGTTCTTC. As protein: CASSPPSGQPYNEQFF.

The chain couples TRBV19 to TRBJ2-2, with TRBD2 matching 11 bases. V lost 4 bases and J lost 1; bases outside the gene matches: 5. Germline CDR1 LNHDA, CDR2 SQIVND (reference sequence). This CDR3 spans 17 amino acids. CDR3: CASSTPGLAENTGELFF. The CDR3 nucleotides read TGTGCCAGTAGTACCCCGGGACTAGCGGAGAACACCGGGGAGCTGTTTTTT.